The rows below give T cell receptor beta chains drawn from one sample of a study of cytomegalovirus exposure and HLA in healthy donors. Sequenced by immunoSEQ multiplex PCR; TCRdb stores in-frame clones only, minus some. The data show fewer than 150,000 clones, roughly four fifths seen once. The sequenced material came from PBMCs. Source of these receptors: a man younger than 45 in good health and CMV-seronegative. CDR3s include the opening cysteine and the closing phenylalanine or tryptophan. Each record gives: D gene, J gene, clone size, CDR3 length, V gene, CDR3 DNA, CDR3 protein. A D gene is named only where the DNA matches it firmly. Size values are once, few and many counts, or a class for expanded clones, and some rows have none.

D: .
J: TRBJ2-1
size: .
length: 11
V: TRBV20-1
DNA: TGCAGTGCTAGACCCAGGGGTGAGCAGTTCTTC
CDR3: CSARPRGEQFF

D: TRBD1
J: TRBJ2-1
size: .
length: 11
V: TRBV9
DNA: TGTGCCAGCAGCGGGACAGGGGGCGCCTTCTTC
CDR3: CASSGTGGAFF

D: .
J: TRBJ2-6
size: once
length: 15
V: TRBV5-1
DNA: TGCGCCAGCAGCTTCCAGGGGTCCGGGGCCAACGTCCTGACTTTC
CDR3: CASSFQGSGANVLTF

D: TRBD1
J: TRBJ1-3
size: .
length: 15
V: TRBV5-1
DNA: TGCGCCAGCAGCTCCGGGACAGTCTCTGGAAACACCATATATTTT
CDR3: CASSSGTVSGNTIYF

D: .
J: TRBJ2-3
size: .
length: 22
V: TRBV29-1
DNA: TGCAGTGTTGAAGATTGCGTAGTGGTGCGGCTGTTGGAAGGCCCCGAGGCAGATACGCAGTATTTT
CDR3: CSVEDCVVVRLLEGPEADTQYF

D: TRBD2
J: TRBJ2-1
size: .
length: 16
V: TRBV15
DNA: TGTGCCACCAGCAGCCCGGGACTAGCGGGTACTAATGAGCAGTTCTTC
CDR3: CATSSPGLAGTNEQFF

D: .
J: TRBJ2-3
size: .
length: 16
V: TRBV27
DNA: TGTGCCAGCAGTTTCAACTTCTTTCTATTCACAGATACGCAGTATTTT
CDR3: CASSFNFFLFTDTQYF

D: .
J: TRBJ2-1
size: .
length: 17
V: TRBV6-1
DNA: TGTGCCAGCAGTGAAGGGGTCGGGAGTAGAATAGCCAATGAGCAGTTCTTC
CDR3: CASSEGVGSRIANEQFF

D: .
J: TRBJ2-6
size: .
length: 15
V: TRBV28
DNA: TGTGCCAGCAGTAAAGGGGGAACTGGGGCCAACGTCCTGACTTTC
CDR3: CASSKGGTGANVLTF

D: .
J: TRBJ1-2
size: .
length: 14
V: TRBV5-1
DNA: TGCGCCAGCAGCTTGGGACAGGCTAACTATGGCTACACCTTC
CDR3: CASSLGQANYGYTF

D: TRBD2
J: TRBJ2-3
size: .
length: 16
V: TRBV6-4
DNA: TGTGCCAGCAGTGACTCCTCTAGCGGGAGCACAGATACGCAGTATTTT
CDR3: CASSDSSSGSTDTQYF

D: .
J: TRBJ2-7
size: .
length: 13
V: TRBV19
DNA: TGTGCCAGACCTCCTCGTCCAGGGCACGAGCAGTACTTC
CDR3: CARPPRPGHEQYF

D: TRBD1
J: TRBJ2-3
size: .
length: 16
V: TRBV6-1
DNA: TGTGCCAGCAGTGACCAACCGGGACAGGGAACAGATACGCAGTATTTT
CDR3: CASSDQPGQGTDTQYF

D: TRBD1
J: TRBJ2-7
size: .
length: 17
V: TRBV7-3
DNA: TGTGCCAGCAGCTCCCGGGCCCCGACAGGGGGCGAACACGAGCAGTACTTC
CDR3: CASSSRAPTGGEHEQYF

D: .
J: TRBJ2-1
size: .
length: 16
V: TRBV11-2
DNA: TGTGCCAGCAGCATTCCTGGGACTGGTTCATACAATGAGCAGTTCTTC
CDR3: CASSIPGTGSYNEQFF

D: .
J: TRBJ1-5
size: .
length: 13
V: TRBV5-1
DNA: TGCGCCAGCAGCTGGACCCGGGGATCTCGCATGCATTTT
CDR3: CASSWTRGSRMHF

D: TRBD1
J: TRBJ1-2
size: few
length: 15
V: TRBV6-1
DNA: TGTGCCAGCAGCCCCACGGCCGGGACAGTCTATGGCTACACCTTC
CDR3: CASSPTAGTVYGYTF

D: .
J: TRBJ2-1
size: .
length: 14
V: TRBV27
DNA: TGTGCCAGCCTCGGGGCTAAGGGGGACAATGAGCAGTTCTTC
CDR3: CASLGAKGDNEQFF

D: TRBD1
J: TRBJ1-2
size: .
length: 13
V: TRBV23-1
DNA: TGCGCCAGCAGCCAAGAGGGGGCCTCTGGCTACACCTTC
CDR3: CASSQEGASGYTF

D: .
J: TRBJ1-1
size: .
length: 13
V: TRBV7-2
DNA: TGTGCCAGCAGCTGGACAGTAAACACTGAAGCTTTCTTT
CDR3: CASSWTVNTEAFF

D: TRBD2
J: TRBJ2-3
size: few
length: 15
V: TRBV4-1
DNA: TGCGCCAGCAGCCAAGAGCGCGGGAGTGCAGATACGCAGTATTTT
CDR3: CASSQERGSADTQYF

D: .
J: TRBJ1-5
size: .
length: 15
V: TRBV28
DNA: TGTGCCAGCAGTTTATGGGACAGCAGCAATCAGCCCCAGCATTTT
CDR3: CASSLWDSSNQPQHF

D: TRBD1
J: TRBJ1-1
size: once
length: 13
V: TRBV19
DNA: TGTGCCAGTAGTATTACAGGGGGCACTGAAGCTTTCTTT
CDR3: CASSITGGTEAFF

D: TRBD2
J: TRBJ2-2
size: few
length: 17
V: TRBV10-2
DNA: TGCGCCAGCAGTGAGTCTGGGACTAGCGGGGCTCAGGGGGAGCTGTTTTTT
CDR3: CASSESGTSGAQGELFF

D: TRBD2
J: TRBJ2-3
size: .
length: 17
V: TRBV9
DNA: TGTGCCAGCAGCGTAGGGCTAGCGGGAGGTAGCACAGATACGCAGTATTTT
CDR3: CASSVGLAGGSTDTQYF

D: .
J: TRBJ1-5
size: .
length: 16
V: TRBV5-1
DNA: TGCGCCAGCAGCCCTGGGACACTGGATAGCAATCAGCCCCAGCATTTT
CDR3: CASSPGTLDSNQPQHF

D: .
J: TRBJ2-5
size: .
length: 13
V: TRBV5-1
DNA: TGCGCCAGCAGCTTGGGACAAAAAGAGACCCAGTACTTC
CDR3: CASSLGQKETQYF

D: TRBD1
J: TRBJ1-2
size: .
length: 16
V: TRBV27
DNA: TGTGCCAGCAGTGCCTGGGGGGACAGGTCGTCATATGGCTACACCTTC
CDR3: CASSAWGDRSSYGYTF

D: .
J: TRBJ1-1
size: .
length: 14
V: TRBV2
DNA: TGTGCCAGCAGTGAAGGACACTCGAACACTGAAGCTTTCTTT
CDR3: CASSEGHSNTEAFF

D: .
J: TRBJ2-3
size: once
length: 13
V: TRBV6-5
DNA: TGTGCCAGCACCCCCTTTGCGGCAGATACGCAGTATTTT
CDR3: CASTPFAADTQYF

D: .
J: TRBJ2-7
size: .
length: 13
V: TRBV2
DNA: TGTGCCAGTAAAACAGGGATCTCCTACGAGCAGTACTTC
CDR3: CASKTGISYEQYF

D: TRBD2
J: TRBJ2-7
size: .
length: 15
V: TRBV7-6
DNA: TGTGCCAGCAGCCAGAGTAGCGGGAGAGGCTACGAGCAGTACTTC
CDR3: CASSQSSGRGYEQYF

D: .
J: TRBJ2-3
size: .
length: 12
V: TRBV5-1
DNA: TGCGCCAGCAGCTCAACTGAAGATACGCAGTATTTT
CDR3: CASSSTEDTQYF

D: .
J: TRBJ2-7
size: .
length: 12
V: TRBV28
DNA: TGTGCCAGCAGCCCGTTTCTTTACGAGCAGTACTTC
CDR3: CASSPFLYEQYF

D: TRBD2
J: TRBJ2-7
size: .
length: 18
V: TRBV10-2
DNA: TGCGCCAGCAGTGCCCTAACTAGCGGGAGAGCCTCGATCTACGAGCAGTACTTC
CDR3: CASSALTSGRASIYEQYF

D: TRBD2
J: TRBJ2-1
size: .
length: 15
V: TRBV2
DNA: TGTGCCAGCAGTGAGAGGCTAGCGGGAGTCGGTGAGCAGTTCTTC
CDR3: CASSERLAGVGEQFF

D: TRBD1
J: TRBJ2-5
size: .
length: 15
V: TRBV7-3
DNA: TGTGCCAGCAGCTTATCCGGGACAGGGCAAGAGACCCAGTACTTC
CDR3: CASSLSGTGQETQYF

D: .
J: TRBJ2-5
size: .
length: 12
V: TRBV29-1
DNA: TGCAGCGTCGTTCGGGGTGGGGAGACCCAGTACTTC
CDR3: CSVVRGGETQYF

D: TRBD2
J: TRBJ2-1
size: .
length: 15
V: TRBV5-4
DNA: TGTGCCAGCAGCTTGGGGCGGGAGGGTAGGAATGAGCAGTTCTTC
CDR3: CASSLGREGRNEQFF

D: .
J: TRBJ1-1
size: .
length: 13
V: TRBV27
DNA: TGTGCCAGCAGTTTCGAGGGCTGGACTGAAGCTTTCTTT
CDR3: CASSFEGWTEAFF

D: .
J: TRBJ1-1
size: .
length: 14
V: TRBV28
DNA: TGTGCCAGCCCACCGAAAAGGACAAGCTCCCAAGGGTTCTTT
CDR3: CASPPKRTSSQGFF

D: TRBD2
J: TRBJ2-3
size: .
length: 16
V: TRBV5-4
DNA: TGTGCCAGCAGCAAAAGGACTAGCGGGAGCACAGATACGCAGTATTTT
CDR3: CASSKRTSGSTDTQYF

D: TRBD2
J: TRBJ2-7
size: .
length: 15
V: TRBV5-1
DNA: TGCGCCAGCAGCTTGGGTAGCGGGAGCTCCTACGAGCAGTACTTC
CDR3: CASSLGSGSSYEQYF

D: .
J: TRBJ2-2
size: .
length: 15
V: TRBV27
DNA: TGTGCCAGCAGTCCACGCGGCCTCGGGGCCGGGGAGCTGTTTTTT
CDR3: CASSPRGLGAGELFF

D: .
J: TRBJ2-2
size: few
length: 16
V: TRBV7-3
DNA: TGTGCCAGCAGCCCCTTCGACAGTTCGAACACCGGGGAGCTGTTTTTT
CDR3: CASSPFDSSNTGELFF

D: .
J: TRBJ2-5
size: .
length: 15
V: TRBV7-4
DNA: TGTGCCAGCAGCTTATCCAGGGAAATTAGTAAGACCCAGTACTTC
CDR3: CASSLSREISKTQYF

D: .
J: TRBJ2-2
size: .
length: 15
V: TRBV15
DNA: TGTGCCACCAGCAGAACGGGATCGAACACCGGGGAGCTGTTTTTT
CDR3: CATSRTGSNTGELFF

D: TRBD2
J: TRBJ2-1
size: .
length: 16
V: TRBV7-8
DNA: TGTGCCAGCAGTTTTAATGGGGGGGGATCCTACAATGAGCAGTTCTTC
CDR3: CASSFNGGGSYNEQFF

D: .
J: TRBJ2-4
size: .
length: 16
V: TRBV2
DNA: TGTGCCAGCAGTGTCCGGGACAACCTAGCCAAAAACATTCAGTACTTC
CDR3: CASSVRDNLAKNIQYF